A selection of T cell receptor beta chains follows, all from one sample in a study of blood T cells in healthy people across ages. MiXCR was run by TCRdb on the 5' RACE reads, yielding one entry per CDR3 protein. The sample carries 550,000 to 600,000 distinct CDR3 sequences, about 45% recorded once. Source material: blood. The receptors originated from an elderly man in good health. Both conserved end residues are part of each CDR3. The order of the fields is CDR3 length, clone size, D gene, V gene, J gene, CDR3 DNA, CDR3 protein. The D gene is left open where the match is weak. Rows give clone size only sometimes, using once, few, many, or a class for an expanded clone.

length: 13
size: .
D: .
V: TRBV7-9
J: TRBJ2-5
DNA: TGTGCCAGCAGCGCTGGGACAAAAGAGGCCCAGTACTTC
CDR3: CASSAGTKEAQYF

length: 15
size: few
D: .
V: TRBV15
J: TRBJ2-3
DNA: TGTGCCACCAGCAGAGTTCGCGGAATTGGGGATACGCAGTATTTT
CDR3: CATSRVRGIGDTQYF

length: 17
size: .
D: .
V: TRBV11-2
J: TRBJ2-1
DNA: TGTGCCAGCAGCTTAGTCCTTCATAGCGGTTCCTACAATGAGCAGTTCTTC
CDR3: CASSLVLHSGSYNEQFF

length: 14
size: few
D: .
V: TRBV29-1
J: TRBJ2-4
DNA: TGCAGCGCATTGACGGAAGTAGCCAAAAACATTCAGTACTTC
CDR3: CSALTEVAKNIQYF

length: 15
size: few
D: .
V: TRBV5-5
J: TRBJ1-5
DNA: TGTGCCAGCAGCTTCCGTGTCGAGAGCAATCAGCCCCAGCATTTT
CDR3: CASSFRVESNQPQHF

length: 14
size: .
D: .
V: TRBV7-2
J: TRBJ1-4
DNA: TGTGCCAGCAGCTTACTATCTCATAATGAAAAACTGTTTTTT
CDR3: CASSLLSHNEKLFF

length: 9
size: few
D: .
V: TRBV20-1
J: TRBJ2-7
DNA: TGCAGTGCTAAAGACGAGCAGTACTTC
CDR3: CSAKDEQYF

length: 13
size: .
D: .
V: TRBV6-2/TRBV6-3
J: TRBJ2-2
DNA: TGTGCCAGCAATCAGGGGGGGACCGGGGAGCTGTTTTTT
CDR3: CASNQGGTGELFF

length: 15
size: few
D: TRBD1
V: TRBV4-3
J: TRBJ2-7
DNA: TGCGCCAGCAGCCAACCGGGACAGGGCATATACGAGCAGTACTTC
CDR3: CASSQPGQGIYEQYF

length: 14
size: .
D: TRBD1
V: TRBV6-5
J: TRBJ1-1
DNA: TGTGCCAGCCTTAGGGACAGGGATATGACTGAAGCTTTCTTT
CDR3: CASLRDRDMTEAFF

length: 13
size: few
D: TRBD1
V: TRBV20-1
J: TRBJ2-7
DNA: TGCAGTGCTAGCGAGGGGGCCCCCTACGAGCAGTACTTC
CDR3: CSASEGAPYEQYF

length: 11
size: .
D: .
V: TRBV29-1
J: TRBJ2-1
DNA: TGCAGCGTTGAGGAGGTTGCGTGGCAGTTCTTC
CDR3: CSVEEVAWQFF

length: 13
size: .
D: .
V: TRBV19
J: TRBJ1-2
DNA: TGTGCCAGTAGGACCGGGATCAACTATGGCTACACCTTC
CDR3: CASRTGINYGYTF

length: 14
size: .
D: .
V: TRBV5-1
J: TRBJ1-1
DNA: TGCGCCAGCAGCTTGGAGCAGGGCCCCACTGAAGCTTTCTTT
CDR3: CASSLEQGPTEAFF

length: 15
size: once
D: .
V: TRBV9
J: TRBJ2-1
DNA: TGTGCCAGCAGTTTGGGGTCCCTAATTTACAATGAGCAGTTCTTC
CDR3: CASSLGSLIYNEQFF

length: 15
size: few
D: TRBD2
V: TRBV5-1
J: TRBJ2-1
DNA: TGCGCCAGCAGCTTGTCGGGAGGCGAGGGGAATGAGCAGTTCTTC
CDR3: CASSLSGGEGNEQFF

length: 14
size: .
D: .
V: TRBV27
J: TRBJ2-4
DNA: TGTGCCAGCAGTTCGTCCCCGAACCCAAACATTCAGTACTTC
CDR3: CASSSSPNPNIQYF

length: 15
size: .
D: .
V: TRBV5-1
J: TRBJ2-5
DNA: TGCGCCAGCAGCTTGGAACCGGGACCGCAAGAGACCCAGTACTTC
CDR3: CASSLEPGPQETQYF

length: 15
size: .
D: TRBD2
V: TRBV7-9
J: TRBJ2-1
DNA: TGTGCCAGCAGCTTAAGAAGCGGGGGGGCGAGTGAGCAGTTCTTC
CDR3: CASSLRSGGASEQFF

length: 14
size: .
D: TRBD1
V: TRBV20-1
J: TRBJ1-1
DNA: TGCAGTGCTTATACCCCGGGACAGCTGACTGAAGCTTTCTTT
CDR3: CSAYTPGQLTEAFF

length: 13
size: .
D: .
V: TRBV30
J: TRBJ1-1
DNA: TGTGCCTGGAGTGGGGGGGTGGTCACTGAAGCTTTCTTT
CDR3: CAWSGGVVTEAFF

length: 12
size: few
D: .
V: TRBV9
J: TRBJ2-1
DNA: TGTGCCAGCAGCGGATACAGGAATGAGCAGTTCTTC
CDR3: CASSGYRNEQFF

length: 15
size: few
D: TRBD2
V: TRBV5-1
J: TRBJ2-1
DNA: TGCGCCAGCAGCTTGAAGGCTAGCGGCTACAATGAGCAGTTCTTC
CDR3: CASSLKASGYNEQFF

length: 16
size: .
D: .
V: TRBV7-2
J: TRBJ2-2
DNA: TGTGCCAGCAGCTTAGGGGGGTTTCGGAGGACCGGGGAGCTGTTTTTT
CDR3: CASSLGGFRRTGELFF

length: 15
size: few
D: TRBD1
V: TRBV7-9
J: TRBJ1-2
DNA: TGTGCCAGCAGCTTATGGGACAGAAAAAACTATGGCTACACCTTC
CDR3: CASSLWDRKNYGYTF

length: 16
size: many
D: TRBD1
V: TRBV9
J: TRBJ2-1
DNA: TGTGCCAGCAGCGTAGAGCCGGACAGGGAATACAATGAGCAGTTCTTC
CDR3: CASSVEPDREYNEQFF

length: 15
size: few
D: .
V: TRBV20-1
J: TRBJ1-2
DNA: TGCAGTGCCCTCCCTGGCGACTTAGCTAACTATGGCTACACCTTC
CDR3: CSALPGDLANYGYTF

length: 13
size: .
D: .
V: TRBV29-1
J: TRBJ2-6
DNA: TGCAGCGCAGGGGAGGCGGGGGCCAACGTCCTGACTTTC
CDR3: CSAGEAGANVLTF

length: 20
size: once
D: TRBD2
V: TRBV28
J: TRBJ2-3
DNA: TGTGCCAGCAAAACTAGCGGGAGGGCGGTAGGGTCTTTGAGGACAGATACGCAGTATTTT
CDR3: CASKTSGRAVGSLRTDTQYF

length: 15
size: few
D: .
V: TRBV3-1
J: TRBJ2-5
DNA: TGTGCCAGCAGCCAAGATCCCGGGGCCCAAGAGACCCAGTACTTC
CDR3: CASSQDPGAQETQYF

length: 13
size: .
D: .
V: TRBV3-1
J: TRBJ2-1
DNA: TGTGCCAGCAGCCGCAAGGCGTGGGATGAGCAGTTCTTC
CDR3: CASSRKAWDEQFF

length: 15
size: few
D: TRBD2
V: TRBV20-1
J: TRBJ2-7
DNA: TGCAGTGCTAGAGTTGACGCGGGAGTCTTCTACGAGCAGTACTTC
CDR3: CSARVDAGVFYEQYF

length: 12
size: few
D: .
V: TRBV20-1
J: TRBJ2-7
DNA: TGCAGTGCTAGATCAACAGGGTCGGGGCAGTACTTC
CDR3: CSARSTGSGQYF

length: 14
size: few
D: .
V: TRBV9
J: TRBJ2-5
DNA: TGTGCCAGCAGCGTTGGAGCGTCTCAAGAGACCCAGTACTTC
CDR3: CASSVGASQETQYF

length: 17
size: many
D: TRBD1
V: TRBV7-9
J: TRBJ1-1
DNA: TGTGCCAGCAGCTTTGGTCTTCCGGGACAGGGAAAGTCTGAAGCTTTCTTT
CDR3: CASSFGLPGQGKSEAFF

length: 14
size: few
D: TRBD1
V: TRBV20-1
J: TRBJ2-7
DNA: TGCAGTGCCCCTACTGCGGGACAGGGGGATGAGCAGTACTTC
CDR3: CSAPTAGQGDEQYF

length: 16
size: .
D: TRBD2
V: TRBV7-9
J: TRBJ2-3
DNA: TGTGCCAGCAGCTCAGGACTAGCGGGAATCACAGATACGCAGTATTTT
CDR3: CASSSGLAGITDTQYF

length: 12
size: many
D: .
V: TRBV6-6
J: TRBJ2-7
DNA: TGTGCCAGTCGGGACCTACCCTACGAGCAGTACTTC
CDR3: CASRDLPYEQYF

length: 14
size: .
D: .
V: TRBV7-2
J: TRBJ2-5
DNA: TGTGCCAGCAGCTTAGCCAGGGTCCACCCTGAGCAGTACTTC
CDR3: CASSLARVHPEQYF

length: 15
size: few
D: TRBD2
V: TRBV18
J: TRBJ2-1
DNA: TGTGCCAGCTCCCGGGCTAGCGGACGCTACAATGAGCAGTTCTTC
CDR3: CASSRASGRYNEQFF

length: 18
size: few
D: TRBD2
V: TRBV12-3/TRBV12-4
J: TRBJ2-1
DNA: TGTGCCAGCAGCCTAACCGGTAGCGGGACGGGCTCCTACAATGAGCAGTTCTTC
CDR3: CASSLTGSGTGSYNEQFF

length: 15
size: few
D: .
V: TRBV10-1
J: TRBJ1-5
DNA: TGCGCCAGCAGGGGGGGGGAATATAGCAATCAGCCCCAGCATTTT
CDR3: CASRGGEYSNQPQHF

length: 14
size: few
D: .
V: TRBV4-3
J: TRBJ2-7
DNA: TGCGCCAGCAGCCCGGCGGGCCGGTCCTACGAGCAGTACTTC
CDR3: CASSPAGRSYEQYF